This T cell receptor beta chain was sequenced in a study of blood T cell repertoires in COVID-19. About the study: Sources were T cells, B-cell-depleted T cells, or PBMCs; the material itself was cDNA or gDNA.

Germline CDR1 and CDR2: MNHNY and SVGAGI (reference sequence). CDR3 length: 15 residues. V was pared by 2 bases and J by 0 bases, with 11 bases between. Clones were read by immunoSEQ multiplex PCR, and TCRdb kept only the in-frame ones, dropping some. The repertoire holds 250,000 to 350,000 clones, with 85% to 90% as singletons. In Seattle, patients joined the study during active infection and were tracked longitudinally. The sample taken for sequencing was peripheral blood. This chain connects TRBV6-6 to TRBJ2-7, with D maybe TRBD1 (5 bases). This sequence originates from a woman between 45 and 65 years old with COVID-19, enrolled during active disease. The CDR3 coding sequence is TGTGCCAGCAGTTACGGGGCCACCACCTCCTACGAGCAGTACTTC. This sequence encodes CASSYGATTSYEQYF.